Below, 22 T cell receptor beta chains from the same sample are listed, as sequenced in a study of technical replicates of blood from a handful of donors. Some clones are missing from TCRdb's copy, which holds only in-frame ones; the method was immunoSEQ multiplex PCR. The repertoire holds about 44,000 clones, with around 96% as singletons. The specimen was T cells isolated from PBMCs. These TCRs come from a human donor in good health.

This chain uses TRBV4-1 with TRBJ1-1, with 11 bases fitting TRBD1. Trimming at V came to 4 bases and at J to 5 bases, leaving 6 bases not matched to a gene. Germline assignment: CDR1 MGHRA and CDR2 YSYEKL. The CDR3 contains 15 residues. The CDR3 nucleotides are TGCGCCAGCAGCCGCGGACAGGGGGCGCTTACTGAAGCTTTCTTT. Residues: CASSRGQGALTEAFF.

The V and J genes are TRBV2 and TRBJ1-1; 9 bases are shared with TRBD1. The CDR3 is made up of 14 amino acids. J gave up 5 bases and V 7 bases, and 8 bases lay outside the gene matches. CDR1 and CDR2 from the germline V gene are SNHLY and FYNNEI. The CDR3 spells CASKEQGAGTEAFF. CDR3 in DNA: TGTGCCAGCAAGGAACAGGGGGCAGGAACTGAAGCTTTCTTT.

The chain uses TRBV2 and TRBJ2-2; perhaps TRBD1 as D (6 bases). In germline, CDR1 is SNHLY, CDR2 FYNNEI. V was trimmed by 6 bases and J by 3 bases, leaving 20 bases between them. This CDR3 spans 17 amino acids. CDR3 amino acids: CASRAGVGAKYTGELFF. The DNA for the CDR3 is TGTGCCAGCAGGGCAGGGGTCGGGGCCAAATACACCGGGGAGCTGTTTTTT. Using reference TRBV2 and TRBJ2-2 for the parts outside the CDR3, the full variable domain is EPEVTQTPSHQVTQMGQEVILRCVPISNHLYFYWYRQILGQKVEFLVSFYNNEISEKSEIFDDQFSVERPDGSNFTLKIRSTKLEDSAMYFCASRAGVGAKYTGELFFGEGSRLTVL.

The CDR3 bases are TGCAGCGTTGAGGGAGAAGCATCCTACAATGAGCAGTTCTTC. It codes for CSVEGEASYNEQFF. The V call is TRBV29-1, the J call TRBJ2-1; D may be TRBD2 (5 bases). The ends were cut back, 3 bases at V and 1 base at J, with 10 bases in the middle. Germline V CDR1 and CDR2: SQVTM, ANQGSEA. CDR3 length: 14 residues.

This chain connects TRBV2 to TRBJ2-5; no clear D. The germline V gene has CDR1 SNHLY and CDR2 FYNNEI. The CDR3 consists of 13 residues. Trimming cost V 6 bases and J 2 bases, with 10 bases left between them. CDR3 in amino acids: CASRNDLQETQYF. CDR3 nucleotide sequence: TGTGCCAGCAGAAACGACTTACAAGAGACCCAGTACTTC. Supplemented by reference TRBV2 and TRBJ2-5, the full variable domain reads EPEVTQTPSHQVTQMGQEVILRCVPISNHLYFYWYRQILGQKVEFLVSFYNNEISEKSEIFDDQFSVERPDGSNFTLKIRSTKLEDSAMYFCASRNDLQETQYFGPGTRLLVL.

The sample holds one count of this clone. This sequence joins TRBV6-5 and TRBJ1-1; TRBD1 matches at 7 bases. The CDR3 is 13 amino acids. After removal of 8 bases from V and 0 bases from J, the junction contained 3 bases not matched to a gene. In germline, CDR1 is MNHEY, CDR2 SVGAGI. CDR3 in amino acids: CASQTGMNTEAFF. CDR3 DNA sequence: TGTGCCAGCCAGACAGGGATGAACACTGAAGCTTTCTTT.

The chain is built from TRBV29-1 and TRBJ2-1; TRBD1 is a possible D gene (5 bases). CDR3 length: 14 residues. V was pared by 3 bases and J by 0 bases, with 9 bases between. Germline V gene lookup returns CDR1 SQVTM and CDR2 ANQGSEA. DNA of the CDR3: TGCAGCGTTGATAAAAGGGGCTCCTACAATGAGCAGTTCTTC. Its translation: CSVDKRGSYNEQFF.

In DNA form, the CDR3 reads TGTGCCAGTAGTATACGTGTCTCCTACGAGCAGTACTTC. Residues: CASSIRVSYEQYF. J is TRBJ2-7 and V is TRBV19; D gene ambiguous. Trimming pared 2 bases from V and 0 bases from J, leaving 5 bases between. This CDR3 region has 13 residues. Germline lookup yields CDR1 LNHDA and CDR2 SQIVND (reference sequence).

The V gene is TRBV7-9, the J gene TRBJ2-2; TRBD1 is a possible D gene (6 bases). The CDR3 extends over 16 amino acids. Germline assignment: CDR1 SEHNR and CDR2 FQNEAQ (reference sequence). Deletions cut 2 bases from V and 4 bases from J, with 14 bases between. The CDR3 bases are TGTGCCAGCAGCTTATTCACAGGGCCGTCCACCGGGGAGCTGTTTTTT. Translation gives CASSLFTGPSTGELFF. Complete variable domain (other parts from reference TRBV7-9 and TRBJ2-2): DTGVSQNPRHKITKRGQNVTFRCDPISEHNRLYWYRQTLGQGPEFLTYFQNEAQLEKSRLLSDRFSAERPKGSFSTLEIQRTEQGDSAMYLCASSLFTGPSTGELFFGEGSRLTVL.

The chain carries TRBV5-1 and TRBJ2-7, with TRBD2 identical over 12 bases. This CDR3 has 18 amino acids. CDR1 and CDR2 (germline): SGHRS, YFSETQ. V shed 0 bases, J shed 0 bases, and the junction held 7 bases outside the gene matches. This CDR3 is CASSLGLAGGANSYEQYF. CDR3 coding DNA: TGCGCCAGCAGCTTGGGCCTAGCGGGGGGGGCAAACTCCTACGAGCAGTACTTC. Drawing the rest from reference TRBV5-1 and TRBJ2-7, the complete variable domain is KAGVTQTPRYLIKTRGQQVTLSCSPISGHRSVSWYQQTPGQGLQFLFEYFSETQRNKGNFPGRFSGRQFSNSRSEMNVSTLELGDSALYLCASSLGLAGGANSYEQYFGPGTRLTVT.

V usage is TRBV11-1 and J usage is TRBJ2-5; D is undetermined. The V and J ends lost 0 bases and 2 bases respectively, with 4 bases between them. The CDR3 length is 13 residues. CDR1 is SGHAT and CDR2 is FQDESV in the germline V gene (reference sequence). The CDR3 DNA reads TGTGCCAGCAGCTTAGCGACACAAGAGACCCAGTACTTC. Translating gives CASSLATQETQYF.

To note about this clone: Compared with germline, one end of the junction differs, possibly owing to a read error. The J gene is TRBJ1-4, the V gene TRBV7-7; 7 bases map to TRBD1. The CDR3 has 16 amino acids. Germline CDR1 is SSHAT and CDR2 is FNYEAQ (reference sequence). CDR3 amino acids: CASSLAPQGSNEKLFF. CDR3 nucleotide sequence: TGTGCTAGCAGCTTAGCTCCACAGGGGAGTAATGAAAAACTGTTTTTT.

This chain links TRBV6-1 with TRBJ1-2, with D possibly TRBD1 on 5 matching bases. Between the trimmed V and J ends, which lost 2 bases and 5 bases, there was a span of 12 bases. From germline, CDR1 is MNHNS and CDR2 SASEGT. The CDR3 length is 14 residues. The CDR3 DNA reads as TGTGCCAGCAGTGAACAAACCCAGGGATATGGCTACACCTTC. Translated, it gives CASSEQTQGYGYTF.

The chain combines TRBV2 with TRBJ2-7; the match to TRBD2 covers 7 bases. The germline CDR1 and CDR2 sequences are SNHLY and FYNNEI. This CDR3 region has 12 residues. V gave up 9 bases and J gave up 3 bases; unmatched junction bases: 5. CDR3 amino acids: CARGRGSYEQYF. CDR3 coding DNA: TGTGCCAGGGGGCGGGGGAGCTACGAGCAGTACTTC.

The rearrangement uses TRBV6-4 and TRBJ2-1; TRBD2 matches 10 bases. This CDR3 spans 16 amino acids. Trimming took 2 bases from V and 3 from J; bases not matched to a gene: 4. Germline assignment: CDR1 MRHNA and CDR2 SNTAGT. DNA of the CDR3: TGTGCCAGCAGTGACCGCGGACTAGCGGTCTACAATGAGCAGTTCTTC. This encodes CASSDRGLAVYNEQFF.

This rearrangement joins TRBV7-3 to TRBJ2-1, with 7 bases fitting TRBD2. The CDR3 runs to 14 residues. Trimming at V came to 2 bases and at J to 6 bases, leaving 4 bases not matched to a gene. Germline CDR1 SGHTA, CDR2 FQGTGA. The CDR3: CASSLAGALNEQFF. As DNA, the CDR3 is TGTGCCAGCAGCTTAGCGGGAGCCCTCAATGAGCAGTTCTTC. The full variable domain, in which reference TRBV7-3 and TRBJ2-1 provide the parts outside the CDR3, is GAGVSQTPSNKVTEKGKYVELRCDPISGHTALYWYRQSLGQGPEFLIYFQGTGAADDSGLPNDRFFAVRPEGSVSTLKIQRTERGDSAVYLCASSLAGALNEQFFGPGTRLTVL.

This chain connects TRBV18 to TRBJ1-1; the D gene is possibly TRBD1 (6 bases). V was cut by 1 base and J by 4 bases, with 13 bases left in between. Germline CDR1 is KGHSH and CDR2 is LQKENI. The CDR3 covers 15 residues. In DNA, the CDR3 is TGTGCCAGCTCACCACGCCAGGGGCGGACCACTGAAGCTTTCTTT. It translates to CASSPRQGRTTEAFF.

This rearrangement joins TRBV6-1 to TRBJ2-5; 9 bases are a match to TRBD1. Germline assignment: CDR1 MNHNS and CDR2 SASEGT. The CDR3 runs 15 residues. The trim removed 3 bases at V and 1 base at J, leaving 3 bases unmatched. CDR3 coding DNA: TGTGCCAGCAGTGATCGGGACAGGGCCCAAGAGACCCAGTACTTC. Protein: CASSDRDRAQETQYF.

The chain recombines TRBV9 with TRBJ1-4, with 8 bases fitting TRBD1. V dropped 0 bases and J dropped 8; count of bases not matched to a gene: 9. Germline V gene data show CDR1 as SGDLS and CDR2 as YYNGEE. This CDR3 is 16 amino acids long. In DNA form, the CDR3 reads TGTGCCAGCAGCGTAGGGGAGACAGGGGAAAAGGAAAAACTGTTTTTT. Translated, it gives CASSVGETGEKEKLFF.

This clone was observed once. The V gene is TRBV7-8, the J gene TRBJ2-2; a possible D gene is TRBD2 (6 bases). V was shortened by 5 bases and J by 7 bases, with 14 bases between the two germline ends. Germline V CDR1 and CDR2: SGHVS, FQNEAQ. This CDR3 contains 14 residues. The CDR3 DNA is TGTGCCAGCAGCCAGACGGCAGCGGGCGGGGAGCTGTTTTTT. Translated, it gives CASSQTAAGGELFF.

This chain connects TRBV27 to TRBJ1-5, with 9 bases fitting TRBD1. Germline lookup yields CDR1 MNHEY and CDR2 SMNVEV (reference sequence). The J segment lost 4 bases and the V segment lost 6 bases, leaving 1 base of the junction unmatched. The CDR3 loop spans 13 amino acids. As DNA, the CDR3 is TGTGCCAGCAGCGACAGGGGGAATCAGCCCCAGCATTTT. Amino acids: CASSDRGNQPQHF.

V is TRBV29-1 and J is TRBJ2-7; 9 bases are shared with TRBD1. Germline V CDR1 and CDR2: SQVTM, ANQGSEA. Trimming took 4 bases from V and 0 from J; bases not matched to a gene: 4. The CDR3 is 14 residues long. The CDR3 DNA is TGCAGCGTTGTGGGGACAGGGATCTCCTACGAGCAGTACTTC. As protein: CSVVGTGISYEQYF.